The 32 T cell receptor beta chains below were found in one sample sequenced in a study of cytomegalovirus exposure and HLA in healthy donors. The PCR contained 60 Vbeta and 13 Jbeta primers. Clones were sequenced by immunoSEQ multiplex PCR, and TCRdb holds only the in-frame ones, with some missing. The sample holds 150,000 or so clones; more than 65% are singletons and the top ten take 1% to 1.5%. Input material: PBMCs. The receptor set was obtained from a man aged 50 to 59 in good health and CMV-seropositive.

This chain uses TRBV6-5 with TRBJ2-5, with 10 bases fitting TRBD1. The CDR3 has 14 amino acids. V lost 7 bases and J lost 5; bases outside the gene matches: 7. CDR1 is MNHEY, CDR2 SVGAGI, per germline. CDR3 protein: CASTRQGALETQYF. The CDR3 DNA follows: TGTGCCAGCACCAGACAGGGGGCGCTTGAGACCCAGTACTTC.

This clone was counted between two and nine times. V and J are TRBV2 and TRBJ2-5, with D uncertain. Per the germline V gene, CDR1 is SNHLY and CDR2 is FYNNEI. This CDR3 has 15 residues. V lost 4 bases and J 3 bases, leaving 15 bases between the germline ends. The CDR3 here is CASSVGGTRKETQYF. DNA of the CDR3: TGTGCCAGCAGTGTCGGCGGAACCAGAAAAGAGACCCAGTACTTC.

The CDR3 DNA reads TGTGCCAGCAGTGAAGTCGGTTTTGTGGAGCAGTACTTC. It is translated as CASSEVGFVEQYF. The chain combines TRBV2 with TRBJ2-7, with D hard to call. The CDR3 sequence is 13 residues long. The V and J ends lost 1 base and 7 bases respectively, with 11 bases between them. CDR1 is SNHLY and CDR2 is FYNNEI in the germline V gene.

This rearrangement joins TRBV19 to TRBJ1-2, with 10 bases aligning to TRBD1. Unmatched junction bases numbered 9, after V lost 3 bases and J lost 8 bases. This CDR3 spans 15 amino acids. Germline V CDR1 and CDR2: LNHDA, SQIVND (reference sequence). CDR3 coding DNA: TGTGCCAGTAGTATCCCTGACAGGGGGCGAGGAGGCTACACCTTC. Its protein is CASSIPDRGRGGYTF.

The V and J genes are TRBV29-1 and TRBJ1-4; D ambiguous. Deletions cut 6 bases from V and 0 bases from J, with 14 bases between. Germline V gene lookup returns CDR1 SQVTM and CDR2 ANQGSEA. The CDR3 consists of 15 residues. This CDR3 is CSVLVMLATNEKLFF. The CDR3 DNA reads as TGCAGCGTCTTAGTTATGCTTGCAACTAATGAAAAACTGTTTTTT.

This rearrangement joins TRBV18 to TRBJ2-7; a possible D gene is TRBD2 (5 bases). This CDR3 spans 15 amino acids. Trimming pared 3 bases from V and 0 bases from J, leaving 12 bases between. Per the germline V gene, CDR1 is KGHSH and CDR2 is LQKENI. CDR3 nucleotides: TGTGCCAGCTCACCCGGTGGACTCACCTCCTACGAGCAGTACTTC. This translates into CASSPGGLTSYEQYF.

The rearrangement links TRBV5-4 to TRBJ2-7; possible D gene TRBD2, 7 bases. The V end lost 0 bases, the J end lost 2 bases, and 18 bases lay between the germline ends. The length of the CDR3 is 17 residues. Per the germline V gene, CDR1 is SGHNT and CDR2 is YYREEE (reference sequence). CDR3 region: CASSLGIGGGLTYEQYF. DNA of the CDR3: TGTGCCAGCAGCTTGGGAATAGGCGGGGGCCTTACCTACGAGCAGTACTTC.

V gene TRBV29-1 combines with J gene TRBJ2-1; 7 positions agree with TRBD2. This CDR3 comprises 13 residues. The trim removed 6 bases at V and 3 bases at J, leaving 5 bases unmatched. Germline CDR1 is SQVTM and CDR2 is ANQGSEA. The CDR3 region is CSVLGGGYNEQFF. Written as DNA, the CDR3 is TGCAGCGTGCTCGGCGGGGGCTACAATGAGCAGTTCTTC.

This chain's CDR3 is CASSPRRGASEAFF. The CDR3 region has the DNA TGCGCCAGCAGCCCCCGTCGGGGGGCATCTGAAGCTTTCTTT. The chain has TRBV5-1 and TRBJ1-1; a weak D match, TRBD1 (6 bases). CDR3 length: 14 amino acids. CDR1 is SGHRS, CDR2 YFSETQ, per germline. With 4 bases removed from V and 6 bases from J, the gap between germline ends came to 16 bases.

The chain has TRBV10-3 and TRBJ2-1, with 10 positions matching TRBD2. The CDR3 contains 16 residues. Germline assignment: CDR1 ENHRY and CDR2 SYGVKD. With V trimmed by 4 bases and J by 8 bases, 11 bases remained unmatched. As DNA, the CDR3 is TGTGCCATCAGTGGCCCGAGCGGGGGGGCCGTCGATGAGCAGTTCTTC. Amino acid sequence: CAISGPSGGAVDEQFF.

The gene calls are TRBV2 and TRBJ2-5; tentatively, D is TRBD2 (5 bases). The V end lost 7 bases, the J end lost 4 bases, and 16 bases lay between the germline ends. This CDR3 contains 14 residues. CDR1 is SNHLY, CDR2 FYNNEI, per germline. The CDR3, as DNA: TGTGCCAGCACCGAAAGTCCGGGGATAGAGACCCAGTACTTC. Translated, it gives CASTESPGIETQYF. Using reference TRBV2 and TRBJ2-5 for the parts outside the CDR3, the full variable domain is EPEVTQTPSHQVTQMGQEVILRCVPISNHLYFYWYRQILGQKVEFLVSFYNNEISEKSEIFDDQFSVERPDGSNFTLKIRSTKLEDSAMYFCASTESPGIETQYFGPGTRLLVL.

This clone was picked up one time. This chain joins TRBV11-2 and TRBJ2-1; D not resolved. Deletions cut 1 base from V and 6 bases from J, with 10 bases between. CDR1 is SGHAT, CDR2 FQNNGV, per germline. This CDR3 spans 14 amino acids. The CDR3 sequence is CASSLGPGSNEQFF. DNA of the CDR3: TGTGCCAGCAGCTTAGGCCCAGGCAGCAATGAGCAGTTCTTC.

V is TRBV4-3 and J is TRBJ2-3, with TRBD2 matching 7 bases. Germline lookup yields CDR1 LGHNA and CDR2 YSLEER. With 5 bases clipped from V and 5 bases from J, the junction kept 7 bases outside the gene matches. The CDR3 contains 14 residues. DNA for the CDR3: TGCGCCAGCAGCTCCCGGACTAGTGGAGATACGCAGTATTTT. This translates into CASSSRTSGDTQYF.

V gene TRBV4-1 combines with J gene TRBJ2-5, with 13 positions matching TRBD2. The junction had 3 bases not matched to a gene; V was cut back by 0 bases and J by 5 bases. The CDR3 length is 16 residues. The germline gives CDR1 MGHRA, CDR2 YSYEKL. The CDR3 region has the DNA TGCGCCAGCAGCCAAGAGGGACTAGCGGGAAGGGAGACCCAGTACTTC. Its protein product is CASSQEGLAGRETQYF.

The chain links TRBV6-1 to TRBJ1-1, with a possible D match to TRBD1 (5 bases). CDR1 is MNHNS and CDR2 is SASEGT in the germline V gene. The CDR3 is made up of 13 amino acids. V lost 7 bases and J lost 1, with 10 bases in between. In DNA, the CDR3 is TGTGCCAGCATCCTCCAGGGGAACACTGAAGCTTTCTTT. The encoded protein is CASILQGNTEAFF.

J is TRBJ2-7 and V is TRBV7-2, with TRBD2 identical over 7 bases. The CDR3 is 18 amino acids. Trimming at V came to 5 bases and at J to 2 bases, leaving 18 bases not matched to a gene. Germline V gene sequence: CDR1 SGHTA, CDR2 FQGNSA. CDR3 bases: TGTGCCAGCAGCATCGCCCCTCCCGCAGCGGGATTACCCTACGAGCAGTACTTC. Protein product: CASSIAPPAAGLPYEQYF.

The chain combines TRBV25-1 with TRBJ1-4, with D hard to call. V was clipped by 3 bases and J by 0 bases, with 11 bases between them. Germline CDR1 MGHDK, CDR2 SYGVNS. CDR3 length equals 16 residues. CDR3 coding DNA: TGTGCCAGCAGTGATACCACCGGGGCAACTAATGAAAAACTGTTTTTT. Its protein product is CASSDTTGATNEKLFF.

J is TRBJ1-1 and V is TRBV4-1; D is possibly TRBD1 (5 bases). Per the germline V gene, CDR1 is MGHRA and CDR2 is YSYEKL. V lost 8 bases and J 1 base, leaving 8 bases between the germline ends. CDR3 length: 12 amino acids. The CDR3 sequence is CASYGGNTEAFF. Here the CDR3 DNA reads TGCGCCAGCTACGGGGGGAACACTGAAGCTTTCTTT.

The chain links TRBV18 to TRBJ2-7; 12 bases align to TRBD2. V gave up 6 bases and J gave up 5 bases; unmatched junction bases: 8. Germline V gives CDR1 KGHSH, CDR2 LQKENI. This CDR3 is 15 amino acids long. CDR3 sequence reads: CASSLVLAGGHEQYF. CDR3 DNA sequence: TGTGCCAGCTCGCTTGTACTAGCGGGGGGCCACGAGCAGTACTTC.

V and J are TRBV28 and TRBJ1-2, with TRBD1 matching over 7 bases. The junction had 11 bases not matched to a gene; V was cut back by 5 bases and J by 8 bases. Germline V gene data show CDR1 as MDHEN and CDR2 as SYDVKM. The CDR3 has 14 amino acids. The CDR3 nucleotides are TGTGCCAGCAGTCGCGCCGGCGGGACAGAAGGCTACACCTTC. Its protein product is CASSRAGGTEGYTF.

V usage is TRBV28 and J usage is TRBJ1-4; D is unclear. Per the germline V gene, CDR1 is MDHEN and CDR2 is SYDVKM. This CDR3 is built from 15 residues. V gave up 1 base and J gave up 2 bases, with 8 bases separating them. Here the CDR3 reads CASSLSGGTNEKLFF. The CDR3 DNA sequence: TGTGCCAGCAGTTTATCGGGTGGGACTAATGAAAAACTGTTTTTT.

The rearrangement joins TRBV30 to TRBJ2-5, with TRBD2 identical over 11 bases. The trim removed 1 base at V and 1 base at J, leaving 11 bases unmatched. The CDR3 extends over 18 amino acids. Germline V lookup: CDR1 GTSNPN, CDR2 SVGIG (reference sequence). The CDR3 spells CAWSDLIVGLAGQETQYF. As DNA, the CDR3 is TGTGCCTGGAGTGATCTTATCGTTGGACTAGCGGGCCAAGAGACCCAGTACTTC.

In this sample, this clone turned up a few times. The chain couples TRBV27 to TRBJ2-2, with D perhaps matching TRBD2 (5 bases). V dropped 6 bases and J dropped 6 bases, with 20 bases sitting between them. Germline V CDR1 and CDR2: MNHEY, SMNVEV (reference sequence). The CDR3 consists of 16 residues. The CDR3 loop reads CASSLTVRGAAGELFF. The CDR3 DNA is TGTGCCAGCAGCCTTACGGTTCGGGGAGCGGCCGGGGAGCTGTTTTTT.

This clone was seen only a few times. This chain uses TRBV2 with TRBJ2-7, with D tentatively TRBD1 (5 bases). The CDR3 is 14 residues long. Germline V lookup: CDR1 SNHLY, CDR2 FYNNEI. Trimming left V 5 bases short and J 1 base short, with 12 bases between. DNA for the CDR3: TGTGCCAGCAGTACTCAGGGATTTTCCTACGAGCAGTACTTC. This translates into CASSTQGFSYEQYF.

This clone was counted a few times. The rearrangement links TRBV2 to TRBJ2-1, with TRBD2 matching 12 bases. The CDR3 runs to 14 residues. Trimming at V came to 9 bases and at J to 9 bases, leaving 9 bases not matched to a gene. CDR1 SNHLY and CDR2 FYNNEI come from the germline V gene. The CDR3 is CASSRLAGVGEQFF. As DNA, the CDR3 is TGTGCCAGTTCCCGACTAGCGGGGGTAGGTGAGCAGTTCTTC.

The genes are TRBV5-4 and TRBJ2-1; possible D gene TRBD1, 6 bases. Looked up from germline, CDR1 is SGHNT and CDR2 is YYREEE (reference sequence). CDR3 length: 14 amino acids. V dropped 4 bases and J dropped 3 bases, with 11 bases sitting between them. CDR3 residues: CASSAGENYNEQFF. The CDR3 DNA reads TGTGCCAGCAGCGCAGGGGAAAACTACAATGAGCAGTTCTTC.

This chain links TRBV4-1 with TRBJ2-3; 7 bases align to TRBD1. Germline trimming cut 2 bases from V and 2 bases from J; bases unmatched to any gene: 4. Germline loops: CDR1 MGHRA, CDR2 YSYEKL. This CDR3 region has 15 residues. CDR3 bases: TGCGCCAGCAGCCAATGGCAGGGGGTCACAGATACGCAGTATTTT. Its translation: CASSQWQGVTDTQYF.

The chain combines TRBV7-9 with TRBJ1-2; no clear D gene. The germline V gene encodes CDR1 SEHNR and CDR2 FQNEAQ (reference sequence). The V end lost 5 bases, the J end lost 8 bases, and 15 bases lay between the germline ends. This CDR3 comprises 13 residues. As DNA, the CDR3 is TGTGCCAGCAGCCCCGTCACTTTGGAGGGCTACACCTTC. Translating gives CASSPVTLEGYTF.

This clone appeared a single time. The chain is built from TRBV6-8 and TRBJ2-5, with D maybe TRBD1 (8 bases). V was pared by 6 bases and J by 7 bases, with 27 bases between. This CDR3 spans 17 amino acids. The V gene's germline CDR1 is MNHGY and CDR2 SAAAGT. The CDR3 loop reads CASRPRGPDRAGVTQYF. The CDR3 nucleotides are TGTGCCAGCAGGCCCAGAGGGCCGGACAGGGCGGGAGTGACCCAGTACTTC.

This chain joins TRBV5-4 and TRBJ1-4, with TRBD1 identical over 11 bases. V lost 5 bases and J lost 0; bases outside the gene matches: 6. Germline CDR1 is SGHNT and CDR2 is YYREEE (reference sequence). The CDR3 has 17 residues. CDR3 residues: CASSSGQGVATNEKLFF. The CDR3 nucleotides are TGTGCCAGCAGTTCGGGACAGGGGGTTGCAACTAATGAAAAACTGTTTTTT.

Note on this clone: This specimen includes other DNA sequences encoding the same CDR3. This chain joins TRBV5-1 and TRBJ2-5; 12 bases agree with TRBD2. Per germline, CDR1 SGHRS and CDR2 YFSETQ. J gave up 5 bases and V 0 bases, and 2 bases lay outside the gene matches. The CDR3 length is 15 residues. Here the CDR3 DNA reads TGCGCCAGCAGCTTGGGGACTAGCGGGAAGGAGACCCAGTACTTC. Its protein product is CASSLGTSGKETQYF.

The chain carries TRBV2 and TRBJ2-3; possibly TRBD2 for D (6 bases). Germline values: CDR1 SNHLY, CDR2 FYNNEI. This CDR3 is built from 14 residues. V was shortened by 3 bases and J by 4 bases, with 11 bases between the two germline ends. DNA of the CDR3: TGTGCCAGCAGTGATGGAGGGACGGCAGATACGCAGTATTTT. Its protein is CASSDGGTADTQYF.